The clone carrying this TCR beta chain was detected only a few times. The entry originates in a study of T-cell reconstitution after alpha-beta-depleted transplantation in children. This sample's TCRbeta library carried unique molecular identifier barcodes. MiXCR, applied by TCRdb to the PCR reads, yields one record per CDR3 protein. The sample holds 600,000 to 700,000 distinct CDR3 sequences; 16% are singletons and the top ten take 1.1%. This CDR3 comprises 19 residues. Trimming took 4 bases from V and 0 from J, leaving 22 bases between them. CDR1 and CDR2 (germline): SGHRS, YFSETQ. The sequenced sample was PBMCs from the stem cell graft donor, obtained from the stem cell graft. This sequence originates from a human donor who donated a stem cell graft to a child with acute myeloid leukemia. The J gene is TRBJ1-4, the V gene TRBV5-1, with D hard to call. CDR3 sequence reads: CASSPKEGTRFATNEKLFF. Written as DNA, the CDR3 is TGCGCCAGCAGCCCCAAGGAGGGAACCCGTTTCGCAACTAATGAAAAACTGTTTTTT. The whole variable domain, filled in from reference TRBV5-1 and TRBJ1-4, reads KAGVTQTPRYLIKTRGQQVTLSCSPISGHRSVSWYQQTPGQGLQFLFEYFSETQRNKGNFPGRFSGRQFSNSRSEMNVSTLELGDSALYLCASSPKEGTRFATNEKLFFGSGTQLSVL.